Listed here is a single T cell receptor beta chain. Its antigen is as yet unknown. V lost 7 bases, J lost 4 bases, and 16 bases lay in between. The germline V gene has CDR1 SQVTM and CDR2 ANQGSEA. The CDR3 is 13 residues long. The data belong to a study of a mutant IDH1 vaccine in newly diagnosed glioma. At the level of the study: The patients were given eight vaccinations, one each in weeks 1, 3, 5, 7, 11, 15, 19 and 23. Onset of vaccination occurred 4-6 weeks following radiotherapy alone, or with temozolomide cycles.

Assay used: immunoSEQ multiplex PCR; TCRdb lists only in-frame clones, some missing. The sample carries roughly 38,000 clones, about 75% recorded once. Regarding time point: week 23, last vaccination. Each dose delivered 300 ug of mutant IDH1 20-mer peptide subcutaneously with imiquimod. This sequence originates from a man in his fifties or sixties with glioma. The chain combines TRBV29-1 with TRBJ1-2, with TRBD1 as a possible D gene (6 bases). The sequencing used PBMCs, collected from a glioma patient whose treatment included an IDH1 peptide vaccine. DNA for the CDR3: TGCAGCGCACCGGGACAAGGCAGCTATGGCTACACCTTC. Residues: CSAPGQGSYGYTF.